These 21 T cell receptor beta chains were all obtained from the same sample, sequenced in a study of human T cells and chemical hapten exposure. MiXCR, applied by TCRdb to the RACE reads, yields one record per CDR3 protein. The sample lists approximately 350,000 distinct CDR3 sequences, around 7% occurring once. Time point specified: patch test 1, 2 weeks after DPC sensitization. The sample's treatment: therapeutic diphenylcyclopropenone sensitization with weekly scalp DPC. Here the sequenced sample was whole blood, taken in connection with sensitization to the hapten diphenylcyclopropenone (DPC). The receptors here all came from a woman younger than 35 with alopecia areata. Some clones in this sample may be carry-over from other donors' samples.

This clonotype was recorded many times. V usage is TRBV7-8 and J usage is TRBJ2-7; D is perhaps TRBD1 or TRBD2 (5 bases each). V lost 5 bases to trimming and J lost 2 bases, with 19 bases between them. Germline assignment: CDR1 SGHVS and CDR2 FQNEAQ. This CDR3 is 16 amino acids long. This chain's CDR3 is CASSPGPGTGTYEQYF. CDR3 bases: TGTGCCAGCAGCCCTGGGCCCGGGACGGGTACCTACGAGCAGTACTTC.

This chain links TRBV6-2 or TRBV6-3 with TRBJ2-2; 8 bases fit TRBD1. This CDR3 has 13 amino acids. V trimming: 9 bases; J trimming: 6 bases; junction bases outside the gene matches: 6. Germline assignment: CDR1 MNHEY and CDR2 SVGEGT. CDR3 sequence: CASSTGDPGELFF. CDR3 DNA: TGTGCCAGTTCGACAGGGGATCCCGGGGAGCTGTTTTTT.

Only a few counts were recorded for this clonotype. This chain links TRBV7-9 with TRBJ2-5, with D hard to call. Trimming removed 4 bases from V and 0 bases from J, with 15 bases in between. Germline lookup yields CDR1 SEHNR and CDR2 FQNEAQ (reference sequence). There are 16 residues in the CDR3. This chain's CDR3 is CASSSVTRLNQETQYF. The CDR3 region has the DNA TGTGCCAGCAGCTCAGTAACGAGACTTAACCAAGAGACCCAGTACTTC.

The table lists this clonotype with a few counts. The gene calls are TRBV9 and TRBJ2-1, with D maybe TRBD2 (5 bases). The germline gives CDR1 SGDLS, CDR2 YYNGEE. The CDR3 is 15 amino acids. Trimming cost V 0 bases and J 4 bases, with 11 bases left between them. The CDR3 reads CASSVDGGPYNEQFF. In DNA, the CDR3 is TGTGCCAGCAGCGTAGATGGCGGGCCTTACAATGAGCAGTTCTTC.

This clonotype occurred many times. The J gene is TRBJ1-2, the V gene TRBV6-5, with unresolved D. The V gene lost 6 bases and the J gene lost 5 bases, with 13 bases spanning the gap. The germline V gene encodes CDR1 MNHEY and CDR2 SVGAGI. There are 13 residues in the CDR3. The CDR3 is CASSPGQLYGYTF. The CDR3 DNA reads as TGTGCCAGCAGCCCGGGCCAGTTATATGGCTACACCTTC.

The chain has TRBV5-1 and TRBJ2-3; 8 bases match TRBD1. After removal of 4 bases from V and 1 base from J, the junction contained 11 bases not matched to a gene. The V gene's germline CDR1 is SGHRS and CDR2 YFSETQ. This CDR3 has 17 amino acids. The CDR3 region is CASSMKSPGQGTDTQYF. For the CDR3, the DNA is TGCGCCAGCAGCATGAAATCACCGGGACAGGGCACAGATACGCAGTATTTT.

The chain carries TRBV6-1 and TRBJ1-5, with D unresolved. The V gene's germline CDR1 is MNHNS and CDR2 SASEGT. V was pared by 7 bases and J by 4 bases, with 11 bases between. CDR3 length: 13 amino acids. CDR3 residues: CASMDLANQPQHF. CDR3 sequence (DNA): TGTGCCAGCATGGACCTTGCGAATCAGCCCCAGCATTTT.

This clonotype was picked up many times. This sequence joins TRBV7-9 and TRBJ2-3, with 7 bases fitting TRBD1. The germline V gene has CDR1 SEHNR and CDR2 FQNEAQ (reference sequence). The ends lost 1 base at V and 0 bases at J; junction bases unmatched: 4. The CDR3 is 16 amino acids. The CDR3 here is CASSLGDRASTDTQYF. DNA of the CDR3: TGTGCCAGCAGCTTAGGGGACAGAGCTAGCACAGATACGCAGTATTTT.

The chain uses TRBV18 and TRBJ1-2; 9 bases are shared with TRBD1. The CDR3 runs to 13 residues. CDR1 is KGHSH and CDR2 is LQKENI in the germline V gene. The V gene end was trimmed by 8 bases and the J gene end by 7 bases; junction bases not matched to a gene: 8. CDR3 nucleotide sequence: TGTGCCAGCCAACCGGGACAGGGTTCTGGCTACACCTTC. The encoded protein is CASQPGQGSGYTF. Full variable domain (rest looked up from reference TRBV18 and TRBJ1-2): NAGVMQNPRHLVRRRGQEARLRCSPMKGHSHVYWYRQLPEEGLKFMVYLQKENIIDESGMPKERFSAEFPKEGPSILRIQQVVRGDSAAYFCASQPGQGSGYTFGSGTRLTVV.

The chain has TRBV6-2 or TRBV6-3 and TRBJ2-1, with a weak D call TRBD2 (7 bases). V was clipped by 6 bases and J by 5 bases, with 14 bases between them. The CDR3 extends over 14 amino acids. Germline CDR1 and CDR2: MNHEY and SVGEGT. CDR3 region: CASRRGASDNEQFF. The CDR3 bases are TGTGCCAGCAGACGGGGGGCAAGCGACAATGAGCAGTTCTTC.

This clonotype was seen a handful of times. V usage is TRBV5-1 and J usage is TRBJ1-5; perhaps TRBD1 as D (6 bases). The CDR3 is made up of 14 amino acids. V was cut by 0 bases and J by 7 bases, with 11 bases left in between. Germline-derived CDR1 and CDR2 are SGHRS and YFSETQ. The DNA for the CDR3 is TGCGCCAGCAGCTTGGCAGGGGACGAACAGCCCCAGCATTTT. Amino acids: CASSLAGDEQPQHF.

The V gene is TRBV5-6, the J gene TRBJ1-4; the match to TRBD1 covers 7 bases. V lost 4 bases, J lost 3 bases, and 3 bases stayed unmatched. The CDR3 length is 14 residues. Germline V lookup: CDR1 SGHDT, CDR2 YYEEEE. This CDR3 is CASSHGTANEKLFF. The CDR3 DNA follows: TGTGCCAGCAGCCATGGGACAGCTAATGAAAAACTGTTTTTT.

This clonotype appeared a few times. The V gene is TRBV4-2, the J gene TRBJ1-4, with 10 bases that match TRBD1. J lost 6 bases, V lost 6 bases, and 7 bases had no gene match. Germline V gene data show CDR1 as LGHNA and CDR2 as YNFKEQ. The length of the CDR3 is 15 residues. The DNA for the CDR3 is TGTGCCAGCAGATCCGACAGGGGGCGACATGAAAAACTGTTTTTT. This translates into CASRSDRGRHEKLFF.

A few counts support this clonotype. This sequence joins TRBV6-1 and TRBJ2-1; the match to TRBD1 covers 9 bases. This CDR3 has 19 amino acids. V was pared by 7 bases and J by 6 bases, with 22 bases of the junction left unmatched. Per the germline V gene, CDR1 is MNHNS and CDR2 is SASEGT. The CDR3 reads CASIRYHTPGTGSGNEQFF. The CDR3 bases are TGTGCCAGCATTCGGTACCACACCCCGGGGACAGGGTCTGGCAATGAGCAGTTCTTC.

This clonotype was found many times. The rearrangement links TRBV3-1 to TRBJ2-1, with D possibly matching TRBD1 (8 bases). Trimming removed 1 base at V and 13 bases at J, with 14 bases between. Per germline, CDR1 LGHDT and CDR2 YNNKEL (reference sequence). CDR3 length: 13 residues. The CDR3 loop reads CASSQGEGTGQFF. Written as DNA, the CDR3 is TGTGCCAGCAGCCAAGGGGAGGGGACAGGACAGTTCTTC.

This chain connects TRBV7-9 to TRBJ1-1; D remains unclear. Per germline, CDR1 SEHNR and CDR2 FQNEAQ (reference sequence). The length of the CDR3 is 13 residues. Trimming took off 5 bases at V and 1 base at J, with 8 bases between the two ends. The CDR3 DNA is TGTGCCAGCAGCCTACATGGGAACACTGAAGCTTTCTTT. Translation: CASSLHGNTEAFF.

This clonotype was picked up a small number of times. The chain links TRBV7-2 to TRBJ1-2; 7 bases map to TRBD1. Germline V gene lookup returns CDR1 SGHTA and CDR2 FQGNSA. The CDR3 covers 15 residues. The CDR3, as DNA: TGTGCTTCAGGAAAAGACAGGGCAGCTAACTATGGCTACACCTTC. It yields the protein CASGKDRAANYGYTF.

This clonotype has just a few counts. This chain uses TRBV6-5 with TRBJ1-5; the match to TRBD1 covers 7 bases. Germline V lookup: CDR1 MNHEY, CDR2 SVGAGI. V lost 5 bases to trimming and J lost 2 bases; unmatched junction nucleotides: 9. The CDR3 contains 16 residues. CDR3 region: CASSERQGSGNQPQHF. In DNA form, the CDR3 reads TGTGCCAGCAGTGAACGACAGGGATCGGGCAATCAGCCCCAGCATTTT.

Ten or more counts support this clonotype. This sequence joins TRBV20-1 and TRBJ2-1; 12 bases match TRBD2. After removal of 3 bases from V and 7 bases from J, the junction contained 4 bases not matched to a gene. The germline gives CDR1 DFQATT, CDR2 SNEGSKA (reference sequence). The CDR3 consists of 14 residues. CDR3 in amino acids: CSASSSGGGNEQFF. The CDR3 nucleotides are TGCAGTGCTAGTTCTAGCGGGGGGGGTAATGAGCAGTTCTTC.

This clonotype was seen ten or more times. V usage is TRBV6-2 or TRBV6-3 and J usage is TRBJ2-1; 7 bases fit TRBD1. Germline V gene sequence: CDR1 MNHEY, CDR2 SVGEGT. The junction had 3 bases not matched to a gene; V was cut back by 2 bases and J by 5 bases. The CDR3 extends over 14 amino acids. CDR3 nucleotides: TGTGCCAGCAGTTACACCGGGACAGACAATGAGCAGTTCTTC. Its translation: CASSYTGTDNEQFF.

This clonotype was observed many times. V is TRBV12-3 or TRBV12-4 and J is TRBJ1-5; 7 nucleotides agree with TRBD1. Unmatched junction bases numbered 4, after V lost 2 bases and J lost 3 bases. This CDR3 spans 15 amino acids. The DNA of the CDR3 is TGTGCCAGCAGTTTATCCGGGACAGCCAATCAGCCCCAGCATTTT. Amino acids: CASSLSGTANQPQHF.